This T cell receptor (beta chain) stems from a study of regulatory T cells in long-lasting Graves disease. V was trimmed by 4 bases and J by 1 base, leaving 10 bases between them. The CDR3 is made up of 14 amino acids. Germline loops: CDR1 ENHRY, CDR2 SYGVKD. Time point described: newly diagnosed GD, antithyroid drugs for less than 3 months. Construction of the TCR library relied on RNA isolated from PBMCs. This clonotype has at least ten counts. Combining iRepertoire HTBI primers with Arm-PCR of CDR3 regions, the authors built TCR beta libraries. TCRdb itself ran the multiplex PCR reads through MiXCR, one entry per CDR3 protein. The data show around 250,000 distinct CDR3 sequences, with about 19% seen just once and 14% held by the top ten.

The origin of this receptor is a female donor with Graves disease. The chain links TRBV10-3 to TRBJ2-5; maybe TRBD1 (5 bases). The sample in question was peripheral blood mononuclear cells (PBMCs), obtained at new diagnosis, from a patient treated with antithyroid drugs. The CDR3 coding sequence is TGTGCCATCAGTGGTTGGCAGGGCCAAGAGACCCAGTACTTC. Protein: CAISGWQGQETQYF.